The 17 T cell receptor beta chains in this list originate from one sample, sequenced in a study of blood T cell repertoires in COVID-19. Only in-frame clones appear in the TCRdb table, and some are missing; sequencing was by immunoSEQ multiplex PCR. The sample includes approximately 190,000 clones, approximately 90% of them seen just once. What was sequenced was peripheral blood. The receptors here all came from a woman aged 40-49 years who had recovered from COVID-19.

This clone was counted at least ten times. The V call is TRBV11-2, the J call TRBJ1-1; 7 positions match TRBD1. Germline V gene lookup returns CDR1 SGHAT and CDR2 FQNNGV. The ends lost 6 bases at V and 0 bases at J; junction bases unmatched: 13. The CDR3 covers 17 residues. CDR3 nucleotides: TGTGCCAGCAGTCGTACAGGGGTCGCAATTTTGAACACTGAAGCTTTCTTT. It encodes CASSRTGVAILNTEAFF. The entire variable domain, with the rest obtained from reference TRBV11-2 and TRBJ1-1, is as follows: EAGVAQSPRYKIIEKRQSVAFWCNPISGHATLYWYQQILGQGPKLLIQFQNNGVVDDSQLPKDRFSAERLKGVDSTLKIQPAKLEDSAVYLCASSRTGVAILNTEAFFGQGTRLTVV.

This sequence joins TRBV19 and TRBJ2-5; TRBD1 might be the D (6 bases). The CDR3 has 15 residues. In germline, CDR1 is LNHDA, CDR2 SQIVND (reference sequence). V lost 1 base to trimming and J lost 4 bases, with 13 bases between them. CDR3 DNA: TGTGCCAGTAGTATAGGGGGGCAGGTGGGAGAGACCCAGTACTTC. Amino acids: CASSIGGQVGETQYF.

The J gene is TRBJ1-2, the V gene TRBV28; D perhaps matches TRBD1 (6 bases). V lost 6 bases to trimming and J lost 6 bases, with 17 bases between them. Germline values: CDR1 MDHEN, CDR2 SYDVKM. The CDR3 covers 14 residues. CDR3 in DNA: TGTGCCAGCAGCCTGGGGCAGGGGACGAATGGCTACACCTTC. This encodes CASSLGQGTNGYTF.

This chain joins TRBV7-2 and TRBJ2-7, with TRBD2 matching over 7 bases. This CDR3 is 17 amino acids long. Germline assignment: CDR1 SGHTA and CDR2 FQGNSA. The junction had 10 bases not matched to a gene; V was cut back by 2 bases and J by 0 bases. The CDR3 bases are TGTGCCAGCAGCTTAAATGGGTTTTGGGGGGGCTCCTACGAGCAGTACTTC. It translates to CASSLNGFWGGSYEQYF.

The V gene is TRBV6-5, the J gene TRBJ2-1; D could derive from TRBD1 or TRBD2 (5 bases each). CDR1 and CDR2 (germline): MNHEY, SVGAGI. Trimming removed 10 bases from V and 7 bases from J, with 20 bases in between. The CDR3 is made up of 14 amino acids. The CDR3 DNA follows: TGTGCCACCAGGGCCGAGAGGGTAGCTAATGAGCAGTTCTTC. Its protein is CATRAERVANEQFF.

The chain recombines TRBV30 with TRBJ1-2; D gene ambiguous. The CDR3 contains 15 residues. Trimming cost V 0 bases and J 4 bases, with 15 bases left between them. Germline V gene lookup returns CDR1 GTSNPN and CDR2 SVGIG (reference sequence). Here the CDR3 DNA reads TGTGCCTGGAGTGTAGCGGGGAATCCCTCCTATGGCTACACCTTC. This translates into CAWSVAGNPSYGYTF.

The CDR3 protein is CASSLSGKRAKNIQYF. The CDR3 nucleotides read TGTGCCAGCAGTTTATCCGGGAAGAGGGCCAAAAACATTCAGTACTTC. The chain couples TRBV27 to TRBJ2-4; D might be TRBD2 (5 bases). Trimming removed 0 bases from V and 1 base from J, with 10 bases in between. Germline CDR1 MNHEY, CDR2 SMNVEV (reference sequence). This CDR3 comprises 16 residues.

The rearrangement joins TRBV5-5 to TRBJ2-7; no definite D call. The V and J ends lost 1 base and 1 base respectively, with 15 bases between them. This CDR3 has 16 residues. Germline V gene sequence: CDR1 SGHKS, CDR2 YYEKEE (reference sequence). CDR3 region: CASSLIPGRESYEQYF. The CDR3 nucleotides read TGTGCCAGCAGCTTGATTCCGGGTCGTGAGTCCTACGAGCAGTACTTC.

The chain has TRBV27 and TRBJ1-3; 9 nucleotides align to TRBD1. Germline CDR1 reads MNHEY; CDR2 reads SMNVEV (reference sequence). The CDR3 extends over 16 amino acids. Trimming cost V 0 bases and J 4 bases; bases outside gene matches: 4. CDR3 residues: CASSLSGDRAGNTIYF. For the CDR3, the DNA is TGTGCCAGCAGTTTATCCGGGGACAGGGCCGGAAACACCATATATTTT.

Here the CDR3 reads CASSLAGQGLSYGYTF. CDR3 coding DNA: TGTGCCAGCAGCTTGGCCGGACAGGGACTAAGCTATGGCTACACCTTC. This sequence joins TRBV5-4 and TRBJ1-2; the match to TRBD1 covers 8 bases. With V trimmed by 0 bases and J by 4 bases, 8 bases remained unmatched. In germline, CDR1 is SGHNT, CDR2 YYREEE (reference sequence). This CDR3 comprises 16 residues.

The chain combines TRBV11-2 with TRBJ1-4; 7 nucleotides agree with TRBD1. The CDR3 is made up of 16 amino acids. V trimming: 3 bases; J trimming: 4 bases; junction bases outside the gene matches: 8. Per germline, CDR1 SGHAT and CDR2 FQNNGV. The CDR3 sequence is CASSLYGAGGNEKLFF. Here the CDR3 DNA reads TGTGCCAGCAGCTTGTATGGAGCAGGGGGTAATGAAAAACTGTTTTTT.

The genes are TRBV7-8 and TRBJ1-2, with D tentatively TRBD1 (6 bases). CDR1 is SGHVS, CDR2 FQNEAQ, per germline. The CDR3 spans 13 residues. V lost 1 base to trimming and J lost 5 bases, with 8 bases between them. The CDR3 region has the DNA TGTGCCAGCAGCTTAGGGGGGCGGTATGGCTACACCTTC. Translated, it gives CASSLGGRYGYTF.

CDR3 region: CASGLAGGPRGNTGELFF. Here the CDR3 DNA reads TGTGCTAGTGGTTTGGCGGGAGGGCCTCGAGGGAACACCGGGGAGCTGTTTTTT. This chain joins TRBV12-5 and TRBJ2-2; 8 bases align to TRBD2. Germline CDR1 and CDR2: LGHNT and FRNRAP. The V segment lost 1 base and the J segment 1 base; nucleotides outside the gene matches: 8. This CDR3 is 18 amino acids long.

This clone has only one observation. The CDR3 is CASSHRSGAYEQYF. CDR3 bases: TGTGCCAGCAGTCACCGTAGCGGCGCCTACGAGCAGTACTTC. This rearrangement joins TRBV7-9 to TRBJ2-7; the D gene is possibly TRBD2 (6 bases). Trimming removed 6 bases from V and 2 bases from J, with 14 bases in between. From germline, CDR1 is SEHNR and CDR2 FQNEAQ (reference sequence). CDR3 length: 14 amino acids. Full variable domain (rest looked up from reference TRBV7-9 and TRBJ2-7): DTGVSQNPRHKITKRGQNVTFRCDPISEHNRLYWYRQTLGQGPEFLTYFQNEAQLEKSRLLSDRFSAERPKGSFSTLEIQRTEQGDSAMYLCASSHRSGAYEQYFGPGTRLTVT.

This chain joins TRBV5-1 and TRBJ2-5, with 10 bases matching TRBD1. The CDR3 covers 15 residues. The junction had 5 bases not matched to a gene; V was cut back by 4 bases and J by 2 bases. Germline assignment: CDR1 SGHRS and CDR2 YFSETQ. The CDR3 nucleotides are TGCGCCAGCAGCAGGGGGACAGGGGAACAAGAGACCCAGTACTTC. It encodes CASSRGTGEQETQYF. Drawing the rest from reference TRBV5-1 and TRBJ2-5, the complete variable domain is KAGVTQTPRYLIKTRGQQVTLSCSPISGHRSVSWYQQTPGQGLQFLFEYFSETQRNKGNFPGRFSGRQFSNSRSEMNVSTLELGDSALYLCASSRGTGEQETQYFGPGTRLLVL.

The rearrangement joins TRBV27 to TRBJ2-2, with D maybe TRBD2 (6 bases). Germline V gene data show CDR1 as MNHEY and CDR2 as SMNVEV (reference sequence). This CDR3 comprises 13 residues. V gave up 9 bases and J gave up 5 bases, with 13 bases separating them. The chain's CDR3 is CASGSGLTGELFF. For the CDR3, the DNA is TGTGCCAGTGGGAGCGGGCTTACCGGGGAGCTGTTTTTT.

V usage is TRBV19 and J usage is TRBJ2-1, with 9 bases aligning to TRBD2. This CDR3 has 18 residues. Per the germline V gene, CDR1 is LNHDA and CDR2 is SQIVND (reference sequence). Unmatched junction bases numbered 14, after V lost 0 bases and J lost 8 bases. Here the CDR3 DNA reads TGTGCCAGTAGTATAGACCCGACTAGCGGACCCTCGGCATATGAGCAGTTCTTC. This gives the protein CASSIDPTSGPSAYEQFF.